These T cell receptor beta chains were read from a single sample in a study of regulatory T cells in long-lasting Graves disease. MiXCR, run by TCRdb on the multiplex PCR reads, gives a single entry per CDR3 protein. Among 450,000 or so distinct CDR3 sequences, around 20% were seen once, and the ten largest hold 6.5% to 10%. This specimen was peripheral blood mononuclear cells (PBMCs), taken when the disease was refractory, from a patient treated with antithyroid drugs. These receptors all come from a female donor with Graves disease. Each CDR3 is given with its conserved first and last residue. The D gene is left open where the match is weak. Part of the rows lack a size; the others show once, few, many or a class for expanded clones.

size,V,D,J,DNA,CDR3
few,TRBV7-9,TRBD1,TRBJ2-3,TGTGCCAGCAGTCGACAGGGCCCAGATACGCAGTATTTT,CASSRQGPDTQYF
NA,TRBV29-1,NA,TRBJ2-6,TGCAGCGCCAGGGGTCGGGCCAACGTCCTGACTTTC,CSARGRANVLTF
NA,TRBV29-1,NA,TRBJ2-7,TGCAGCGTTGAAGTGGGGACCACCTACGAGCAGTACTTC,CSVEVGTTYEQYF
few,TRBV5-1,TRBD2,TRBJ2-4,TGCGCCAGCAGCTTGGGAAGCGGGAGAGGCATTCAGTACTTC,CASSLGSGRGIQYF
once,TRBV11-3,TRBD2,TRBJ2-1,TGTGCCAGCAGCGAGGGACTAGCGGGAATGAATGAGCAGTTCTTC,CASSEGLAGMNEQFF
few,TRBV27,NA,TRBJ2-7,TGTGCCAGCAGACTAGCCTTAGACTACGAGCAGTACTTC,CASRLALDYEQYF
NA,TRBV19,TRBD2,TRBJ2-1,TGTGCCAGTAGTATTACCCTGGCGGGAGGAAACAATGAGCAGTTCTTC,CASSITLAGGNNEQFF
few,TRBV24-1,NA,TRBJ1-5,TGTGCCACCTATAATCAGGGAGCAGGGCAGCCCCAGCATTTT,CATYNQGAGQPQHF
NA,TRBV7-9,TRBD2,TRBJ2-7,TGTGCCAGCTTTGATGTCGCGGGAGTGTCCGGCGAGCAGTACTTC,CASFDVAGVSGEQYF
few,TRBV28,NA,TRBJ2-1,TGTGCCAGCAGCCCATCTAGGGGAAGCAATGAGCAGTTCTTC,CASSPSRGSNEQFF
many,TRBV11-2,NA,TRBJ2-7,TGTGCCAGCAGCTTAGTATTGGCGCAGTACTTC,CASSLVLAQYF
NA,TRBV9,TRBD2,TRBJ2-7,TGTGCCAGCAGCGTAGGGCCTAGCGGGACCTACGAGCAGTACTTC,CASSVGPSGTYEQYF
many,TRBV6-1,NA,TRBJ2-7,TGTGCCAGCAGCTCCCGGTGGGGCTCCTACGAGCAGTACTTC,CASSSRWGSYEQYF
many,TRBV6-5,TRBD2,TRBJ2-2,TGTGCCAGCAGTTACTCAACTAGCGAAACGAACACCGGGGAGCTGTTTTTT,CASSYSTSETNTGELFF
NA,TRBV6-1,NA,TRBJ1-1,TGTGCCACCAGACGCGGCAGTGAAGCTTTCTTT,CATRRGSEAFF
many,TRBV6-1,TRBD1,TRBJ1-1,TGTGCCAGCAGCACTTTACAGGGGATGGCTTTCTTT,CASSTLQGMAFF
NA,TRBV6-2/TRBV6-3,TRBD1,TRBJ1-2,TGTGCCAGCAACGACAGGGGGGAGATCTATGGCTACACCTTC,CASNDRGEIYGYTF
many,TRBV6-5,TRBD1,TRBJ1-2,TGTGCCAGCAGTTATCGGGACAGGGGGACGCGTGGCTACACCTTC,CASSYRDRGTRGYTF
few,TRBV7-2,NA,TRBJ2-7,TGTGCCAGCAGGCCGGTAGGGTTTGGGAGGAACTACGAGCAGTACTTC,CASRPVGFGRNYEQYF
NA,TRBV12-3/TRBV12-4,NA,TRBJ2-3,TGTGCCAGCAGTCCTACAGGGCCAGATACGCAGTATTTT,CASSPTGPDTQYF
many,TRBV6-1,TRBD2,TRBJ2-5,TGTGCCAGCATGCGGGGGGCAGGAGAGACCCAGTACTTC,CASMRGAGETQYF
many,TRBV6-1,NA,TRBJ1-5,TGTGCCAGCAGAACAGATAGCAATCAGCCCCAGCATTTT,CASRTDSNQPQHF
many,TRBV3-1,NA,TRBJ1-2,TGTGCCAGCAGCCAAGAAGGCAGAAACTATGGCTACACCTTC,CASSQEGRNYGYTF
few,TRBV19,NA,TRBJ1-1,TGTGCCAGTAGTATCCCTCGGGAACCCTACACTGAAGCTTTCTTT,CASSIPREPYTEAFF
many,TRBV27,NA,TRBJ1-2,TGTGCCAGCAGTTTCCTGTCCGAGAAACAAACTAACTATGGCTACACCTTC,CASSFLSEKQTNYGYTF
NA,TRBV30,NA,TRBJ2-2,TGTGCCTGGACTCAGGGGTCGAACACCGGGGAGCTGTTTTTT,CAWTQGSNTGELFF
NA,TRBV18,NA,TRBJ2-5,TGTGCCAGCTCACCGGTCAGGGCAGAGACCCAGTACTTC,CASSPVRAETQYF
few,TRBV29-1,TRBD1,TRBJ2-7,TGCAGCGTTCGGGACAGGACCCTTGGGGGGTACGAGCAGTACTTC,CSVRDRTLGGYEQYF
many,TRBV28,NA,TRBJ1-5,TGTGCCAGCAGTCGTGGGACGGGGGTGGTTCAGCCCCAGCATTTT,CASSRGTGVVQPQHF
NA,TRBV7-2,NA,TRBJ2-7,TGTGCCAGCAGCCTGGGCTTAGCAGGAGAGGCCTACGAGCAGTACTTC,CASSLGLAGEAYEQYF
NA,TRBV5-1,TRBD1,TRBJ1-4,TGCGCCAGCAGCTGGAGACAGGGAGGGGGAGAAAAACTGTTTTTT,CASSWRQGGGEKLFF
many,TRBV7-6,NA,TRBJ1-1,TGTGCCAGCAGCCCAGATGTAGGAAGTACCGAAGCTTTCTTT,CASSPDVGSTEAFF
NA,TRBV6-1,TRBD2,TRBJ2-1,TGTGCCAGCACGCTACCGGGGGGGGTCTTGGAGTTCTTC,CASTLPGGVLEFF
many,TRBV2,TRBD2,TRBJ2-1,TGTGCCAGCGAAAGTAGCGGGGTTTACAATGAGCAGTTCTTC,CASESSGVYNEQFF
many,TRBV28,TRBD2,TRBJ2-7,TGTGCCAGCAGTTATACCTCAAGCGGGAGGGCCCTCGGGGGGTACGAGCAGTACTTC,CASSYTSSGRALGGYEQYF
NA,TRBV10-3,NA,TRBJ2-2,TGTGCCATCAGTGCGCGCCCAAACGCCGGGGAGCTGTTTTTT,CAISARPNAGELFF
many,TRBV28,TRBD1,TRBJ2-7,TGTGCCAGCAGTTCAGGGGGCCATTCCTACGAGCAGTACTTC,CASSSGGHSYEQYF
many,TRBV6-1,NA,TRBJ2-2,TGTGCCAGCAGGAGACAGACCTACACCGAGGAGCTGTTTTTT,CASRRQTYTEELFF
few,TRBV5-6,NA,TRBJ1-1,TGTGCCACTAGCGGGGTGAAAGAAGACACTGAAGCTTTCTTT,CATSGVKEDTEAFF
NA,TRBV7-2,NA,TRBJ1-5,TGTGCCAGCAGCTTAGCGTGGGGGCCCAATCAGCCCCAGCATTTT,CASSLAWGPNQPQHF
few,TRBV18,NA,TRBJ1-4,TGTGCCAGCTCACCACCGCAAGAAAAACTGTTTTTT,CASSPPQEKLFF
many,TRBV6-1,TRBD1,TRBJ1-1,TGTGCCAGCAGCCCCGGGACAGGGGGCTTGTACACTGAAGCTTTCTTT,CASSPGTGGLYTEAFF
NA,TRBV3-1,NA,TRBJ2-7,TGTGCCAGCAGCCATATCACGACGCCTAGCTTTAGGTACGAGCAGTACTTC,CASSHITTPSFRYEQYF
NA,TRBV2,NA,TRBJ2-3,TGTGCCAGCAGTGAGGGGGATTCGGGCGGCCGTTGGGATACGCAGTATTTT,CASSEGDSGGRWDTQYF
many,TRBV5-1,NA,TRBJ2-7,TGCGCCAGCAGCCTGAGAACAGGCTTGGAGCAGTACTTC,CASSLRTGLEQYF
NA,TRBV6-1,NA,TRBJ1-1,TGTGCCAGCAGTCCCCAACAGGGACCTCTAATATTTATGTACACTGAAGCTTTCTTT,CASSPQQGPLIFMYTEAFF
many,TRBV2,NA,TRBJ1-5,TGTGCCAGCAGTGAAGCTAGTCGTAATCAGCCCCAGCATTTT,CASSEASRNQPQHF
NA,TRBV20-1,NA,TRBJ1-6,TGCAGTGCTACGGGGCTCTCCTATAATTCACCCCTCCACTTT,CSATGLSYNSPLHF